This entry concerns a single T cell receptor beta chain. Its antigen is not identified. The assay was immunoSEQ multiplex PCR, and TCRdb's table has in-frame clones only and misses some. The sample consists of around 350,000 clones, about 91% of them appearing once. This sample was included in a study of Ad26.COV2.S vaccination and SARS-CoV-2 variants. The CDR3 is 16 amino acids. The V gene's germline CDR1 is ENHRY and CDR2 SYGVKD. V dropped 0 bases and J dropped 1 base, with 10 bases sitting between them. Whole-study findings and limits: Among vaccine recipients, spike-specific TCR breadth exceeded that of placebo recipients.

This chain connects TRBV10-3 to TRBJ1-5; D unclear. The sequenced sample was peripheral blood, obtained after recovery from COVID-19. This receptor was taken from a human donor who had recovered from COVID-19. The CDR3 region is CAISESSASSNQPQHF. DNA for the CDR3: TGTGCCATCAGTGAGTCATCAGCGTCCAGCAATCAGCCCCAGCATTTT.